The source of this TCR beta chain is a study of post-analysis software for immune sequencing data. Whole-study context: Relapsing-remitting, secondary progressive and progressive-relapsing multiple sclerosis courses were included. Overall study findings and caveats: Patients had higher frequencies than controls of roughly five TRBV segments, including TRBV5-6, TRBV5-1 and TRBV20-1. Controls significantly exceeded multiple sclerosis patients in normalized Chao1 diversity. Pronounced co-clustering by F measure was evident among identically batched samples.

Sequencing libraries made from TCR beta cDNA carried unique molecular identifiers. About 500,000 cDNA molecules were obtained per 1 to 10 million input T cells. A single record per CDR3 protein comes from TCRdb applying MiXCR to the PCR reads. Among roughly 540,000 distinct CDR3 sequences listed, roughly 34% were seen once. V was cut by 6 bases and J by 5 bases, with 13 bases left in between. This CDR3 is 13 amino acids long. Germline CDR1 SGHDN, CDR2 FVKESK. This clonotype is a singleton in its sample. The antigen remains unidentified. This chain links TRBV14 with TRBJ2-5, with a tentative D call TRBD1 (6 bases). The sequence derives from a girl under 18 with multiple sclerosis. The material sequenced was blood. CDR3 region: CASRRRGRETQYF. CDR3 in DNA: TGTGCCAGCAGGCGCAGGGGCAGGGAGACCCAGTACTTC.